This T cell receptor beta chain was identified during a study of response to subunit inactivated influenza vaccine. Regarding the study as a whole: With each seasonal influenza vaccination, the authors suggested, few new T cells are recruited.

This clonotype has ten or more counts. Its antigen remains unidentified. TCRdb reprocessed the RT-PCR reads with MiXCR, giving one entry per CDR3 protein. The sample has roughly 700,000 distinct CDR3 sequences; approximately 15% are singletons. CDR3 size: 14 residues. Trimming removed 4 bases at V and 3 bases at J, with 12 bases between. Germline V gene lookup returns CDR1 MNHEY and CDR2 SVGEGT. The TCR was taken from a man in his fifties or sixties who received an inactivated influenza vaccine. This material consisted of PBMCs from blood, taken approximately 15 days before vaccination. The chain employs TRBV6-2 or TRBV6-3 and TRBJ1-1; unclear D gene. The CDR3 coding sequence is TGTGCCAGCAGTTCGTCAGGAGCTTACACTGAAGCTTTCTTT. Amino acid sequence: CASSSSGAYTEAFF.